These 19 T cell receptor beta chains share one sample of origin, sequenced in a study of Tregs in tolerant kidney transplant recipients (dated by TCRdb to about 2019). The time point label corresponds to: blood sample drawn before combined kidney and bone marrow transplant. The library was prepared using the immunoSEQ multiplex PCR assay. Not all clones reach the TCRdb copy of this immuneACCESS table, which keeps in-frame sequences only. Checked studies attribute under half of the gap to unresolved V genes and leave the rest unexplained. This sample holds 75,000 to 80,000 clones; around 90% were observed only once. The ten largest clonotypes hold roughly 0.35% of the sample. The sequenced sample was Tregs from blood, obtained before the transplant. The receptors stem from a human donor who received a combined kidney and bone marrow transplant.

The chain has TRBV18 and TRBJ2-1; D possibly uses TRBD1 or TRBD2 (5 bases each). Germline CDR1 reads KGHSH; CDR2 reads LQKENI. V was trimmed by 2 bases and J by 10 bases, leaving 9 bases between them. The CDR3 spans 12 residues. The CDR3 nucleotides read TGTGCCAGCTCACCAGGGGGTGAGGAGCAGTTCTTC. It is translated as CASSPGGEEQFF. Variable domain in full (rest from reference TRBV18 and TRBJ2-1): NAGVMQNPRHLVRRRGQEARLRCSPMKGHSHVYWYRQLPEEGLKFMVYLQKENIIDESGMPKERFSAEFPKEGPSILRIQQVVRGDSAAYFCASSPGGEEQFFGPGTRLTVL.

The chain carries TRBV14 and TRBJ2-1, with D possibly being TRBD2 (5 bases). This CDR3 is built from 12 residues. Trimming shortened V by 4 bases and J by 7 bases, and 8 bases separated the two germline ends. CDR1 is SGHDN and CDR2 is FVKESK in the germline V gene. CDR3 bases: TGTGCCAGCAGCCCGGACTGGAATGAGCAGTTCTTC. It is translated as CASSPDWNEQFF. Looking up the rest from reference TRBV14 and TRBJ2-1 gives the full variable domain: EAGVTQFPSHSVIEKGQTVTLRCDPISGHDNLYWYRRVMGKEIKFLLHFVKESKQDESGMPNNRFLAERTGGTYSTLKVQPAELEDSGVYFCASSPDWNEQFFGPGTRLTVL.

The CDR3 DNA is TGCGCCAGCAGCTTAACCCTCTCCTACAATGAGCAGTTCTTC. This translates into CASSLTLSYNEQFF. The chain recombines TRBV5-1 with TRBJ2-1; no firm D call. The germline V gene has CDR1 SGHRS and CDR2 YFSETQ. This CDR3 is 14 amino acids long. V gave up 2 bases and J gave up 0 bases, with 6 bases separating them. The complete variable domain, with remaining parts taken from reference TRBV5-1 and TRBJ2-1, reads KAGVTQTPRYLIKTRGQQVTLSCSPISGHRSVSWYQQTPGQGLQFLFEYFSETQRNKGNFPGRFSGRQFSNSRSEMNVSTLELGDSALYLCASSLTLSYNEQFFGPGTRLTVL.

This clone was detected once. The rearrangement joins TRBV2 to TRBJ2-1; 8 bases map to TRBD1. Germline loops: CDR1 SNHLY, CDR2 FYNNEI. The CDR3 is 15 residues long. V lost 4 bases to trimming and J lost 7 bases; unmatched junction nucleotides: 9. CDR3 loop: CASSGGQGHLNEQFF. The DNA for the CDR3 is TGTGCCAGCAGTGGAGGACAGGGACATCTTAATGAGCAGTTCTTC. Based on the CDR3 plus reference TRBV2 and TRBJ2-1, the full variable domain is EPEVTQTPSHQVTQMGQEVILRCVPISNHLYFYWYRQILGQKVEFLVSFYNNEISEKSEIFDDQFSVERPDGSNFTLKIRSTKLEDSAMYFCASSGGQGHLNEQFFGPGTRLTVL.

CDR3 coding DNA: TGTGCCAGCAGTGGTAGCCGCTACGAGCAGTACTTC. Translated: CASSGSRYEQYF. This chain joins TRBV6-1 and TRBJ2-5; D gene uncertain. The J call is doubtful: the DNA matches TRBJ2-7 better. In germline, CDR1 is MNHNS, CDR2 SASEGT. The CDR3 runs to 12 residues.

The rearrangement joins TRBV2 to TRBJ2-7; TRBD1 might be the D (7 bases). Germline V gene sequence: CDR1 SNHLY, CDR2 FYNNEI. Trimming cost V 8 bases and J 1 base, with 12 bases left between them. This CDR3 region has 13 residues. The CDR3: CASEAGGSYEQYF. CDR3 in DNA: TGTGCCAGCGAGGCAGGGGGGTCCTACGAGCAGTACTTC.

The V and J genes are TRBV5-4 and TRBJ2-1; 16 bases are shared with TRBD2. The CDR3 spans 18 residues. With V trimmed by 4 bases and J by 8 bases, 12 bases remained unmatched. The germline CDR1 and CDR2 sequences are SGHNT and YYREEE (reference sequence). The CDR3 sequence is CASSPGLAGGPVVYEQFF. CDR3 DNA: TGTGCCAGCAGCCCGGGACTAGCGGGAGGGCCGGTTGTCTATGAGCAGTTCTTC.

This clone has only one observation. V gene TRBV5-1 combines with J gene TRBJ2-7; D uncertain. CDR1 is SGHRS, CDR2 YFSETQ, per germline. This CDR3 comprises 12 residues. Trimming took 0 bases from V and 3 from J, leaving 4 bases between them. Here the CDR3 DNA reads TGCGCCAGCAGCTTGGAGCGCTACGAGCAGTACTTC. Translated, it gives CASSLERYEQYF.

J is TRBJ2-7 and V is TRBV28; D is perhaps TRBD1 (5 bases). The CDR3 sequence is 12 residues long. V was clipped by 6 bases and J by 4 bases, with 10 bases between them. Germline CDR1 MDHEN, CDR2 SYDVKM. CDR3 sequence reads: CASSRTGYEQYF. The CDR3 DNA is TGTGCCAGCAGCCGTACAGGTTACGAGCAGTACTTC.

CDR3 region: CASSAGNHQPQHF. CDR3 DNA sequence: TGTGCCAGCAGTGCAGGGAATCATCAGCCCCAGCATTTT. The chain recombines TRBV2 with TRBJ1-5; perhaps TRBD1 as D (5 bases). Between the trimmed V and J ends, which lost 4 bases and 5 bases, there was a span of 9 bases. Germline V gene lookup returns CDR1 SNHLY and CDR2 FYNNEI. This CDR3 region has 13 residues.

This chain joins TRBV10-1 and TRBJ2-7, with 8 bases that match TRBD1. Germline-derived CDR1 and CDR2 are WNHNN and SYGVQD (reference sequence). Germline trimming cut 0 bases from V and 3 bases from J; bases unmatched to any gene: 7. The CDR3 extends over 16 amino acids. The CDR3 sequence is CASSESGQGKDYEQYF. The CDR3, as DNA: TGCGCCAGCAGTGAGTCCGGACAGGGAAAGGACTACGAGCAGTACTTC.

The genes are TRBV7-2 and TRBJ2-1, with 9 bases matching TRBD1. The trim removed 6 bases at V and 7 bases at J, leaving 10 bases unmatched. The CDR3 sequence is 15 residues long. Germline CDR1 is SGHTA and CDR2 is FQGNSA. DNA of the CDR3: TGTGCCAGCAGGACAACAGGGGGCGCCGAAAATGAGCAGTTCTTC. Encoded protein: CASRTTGGAENEQFF. The variable domain in full, with the rest retrieved from reference TRBV7-2 and TRBJ2-1, is GAGVSQSPSNKVTEKGKDVELRCDPISGHTALYWYRQSLGQGLEFLIYFQGNSAPDKSGLPSDRFSAERTGGSVSTLTIQRTQQEDSAVYLCASRTTGGAENEQFFGPGTRLTVL.

The rearrangement links TRBV14 to TRBJ2-7, with D unresolved. The CDR3 has 13 residues. From germline, CDR1 is SGHDN and CDR2 FVKESK. The V gene lost 3 bases and the J gene lost 2 bases, with 8 bases spanning the gap. CDR3 DNA sequence: TGTGCCAGCAGCCACCGCTATCCCTACGAGCAGTACTTC. It translates to CASSHRYPYEQYF.

V gene TRBV6-1 combines with J gene TRBJ1-2, with D perhaps matching TRBD1 (6 bases). V lost 4 bases and J lost 7, with 13 bases in between. Looked up from germline, CDR1 is MNHNS and CDR2 is SASEGT. The CDR3 totals 13 residues. The CDR3 nucleotides are TGTGCCAGCAGTGTAGGGGGTCGCGGTGGCTACACCTTC. Protein product: CASSVGGRGGYTF.

This clone was counted only a few times. V and J are TRBV10-3 and TRBJ2-3; 14 bases match TRBD2. Germline V gene sequence: CDR1 ENHRY, CDR2 SYGVKD. This CDR3 comprises 18 residues. The junction had 10 bases not matched to a gene; V was cut back by 4 bases and J by 4 bases. CDR3 nucleotides: TGTGCCATCAGTGGAGGGACTAGCGGGAGTGGTGGCGCAGATACGCAGTATTTT. Translating gives CAISGGTSGSGGADTQYF.

This clone was detected once. The V call is TRBV6-5, the J call TRBJ2-2; D is unclear. With 6 bases removed from V and 5 bases from J, the gap between germline ends came to 7 bases. Per the germline V gene, CDR1 is MNHEY and CDR2 is SVGAGI. This CDR3 is 12 amino acids long. The CDR3 spells CASSASTGELFF. CDR3 bases: TGTGCCAGCAGCGCTAGTACCGGGGAGCTGTTTTTT.

The chain joins TRBV28 to TRBJ2-7; 7 nucleotides agree with TRBD1. The V gene's germline CDR1 is MDHEN and CDR2 SYDVKM. The CDR3 totals 14 residues. V lost 6 bases, J lost 3 bases, and 8 bases stayed unmatched. The CDR3 here is CASSRQGPIYEQYF. CDR3 coding DNA: TGTGCCAGCAGCCGACAGGGACCTATCTACGAGCAGTACTTC.

The rearrangement links TRBV6-5 to TRBJ2-7, with a tentative D call TRBD2 (5 bases). Germline V gene lookup returns CDR1 MNHEY and CDR2 SVGAGI. The CDR3 loop spans 15 amino acids. Trimming took 2 bases from V and 0 from J, leaving 11 bases between them. In DNA form, the CDR3 reads TGTGCCAGCAGTTACGCGCGGGTTAGCTCCTACGAGCAGTACTTC. It specifies CASSYARVSSYEQYF.

This chain joins TRBV19 and TRBJ1-5; maybe TRBD1 (6 bases). The germline gives CDR1 LNHDA, CDR2 SQIVND (reference sequence). V was pared by 5 bases and J by 4 bases, with 15 bases between. This CDR3 comprises 15 residues. The CDR3 DNA reads TGTGCCAGTAGTCCATTGGGGGGCGGAAATCAGCCCCAGCATTTT. It specifies CASSPLGGGNQPQHF. The variable domain in full, completed from reference TRBV19 and TRBJ1-5, reads DGGITQSPKYLFRKEGQNVTLSCEQNLNHDAMYWYRQDPGQGLRLIYYSQIVNDFQKGDIAEGYSVSREKKESFPLTVTSAQKNPTAFYLCASSPLGGGNQPQHFGDGTRLSIL.